This TCR beta chain was obtained from a study of cytomegalovirus exposure and HLA in healthy donors. To note about this clone: Its target is not known.

Study-level points and caveats: Compared with the approximately 700-donor mean, an Asian-associated ancestry cluster reportedly had fewer N-insertions, according to a later analysis.

PCR amplification relied on 60 Vbeta primers (plus 13 Jbeta primers). Some clones are missing from TCRdb's copy, which holds only in-frame ones; the method was immunoSEQ multiplex PCR. The table includes tens of thousands of clones, 60% to 85% detected once. The material sequenced was PBMCs. The receptor's source is a man aged 18 to 29 in good health and CMV-seronegative.

DNA for the CDR3: TGTGCCAGTAGAACGGGGGGGCAAAATGAGCAGTTCTTC. This encodes CASRTGGQNEQFF. V usage is TRBV19 and J usage is TRBJ2-1; TRBD2 agrees at 8 bases. The germline CDR1 and CDR2 sequences are LNHDA and SQIVND (reference sequence). The J segment lost 7 bases and the V segment lost 6 bases, leaving 5 bases of the junction unmatched. The CDR3 is 13 residues long.